The 28 T cell receptor beta chains in this list originate from one sample, sequenced in a study of cytomegalovirus exposure and HLA in healthy donors. With 60 Vbeta and 13 Jbeta primers, the PCR was carried out. The table came from immunoSEQ multiplex PCR; TCRdb's copy has only in-frame clones and leaves some out. The table lists about 120,000 clones, 79% of them singletons. The sequencing sample was made of PBMCs. The source is a man aged 25-40 years in good health and CMV-seropositive.

The V and J genes are TRBV9 and TRBJ1-6, with D unclear. This CDR3 is built from 16 residues. Germline V lookup: CDR1 SGDLS, CDR2 YYNGEE. The ends were cut back, 0 bases at V and 6 bases at J, with 13 bases in the middle. CDR3 nucleotide sequence: TGTGCCAGCAGCGTAGATTGGAGACCCCGTAATTCACCCCTCCACTTT. Residues: CASSVDWRPRNSPLHF.

This chain links TRBV4-1 with TRBJ2-7, with D unresolved. CDR3 length: 13 amino acids. In germline, CDR1 is MGHRA, CDR2 YSYEKL. V was trimmed by 1 base and J by 1 base, leaving 5 bases between them. DNA for the CDR3: TGCGCCAGCAGCCAAGTTAGATCCTACGAGCAGTACTTC. It is translated as CASSQVRSYEQYF.

V usage is TRBV11-2 and J usage is TRBJ1-3, with 8 bases identical to TRBD1. This CDR3 comprises 15 residues. Germline CDR1 and CDR2: SGHAT and FQNNGV. After removal of 6 bases from V and 5 bases from J, the junction contained 9 bases not matched to a gene. The CDR3 DNA reads TGTGCCAGCAGTCGCCGGGACAGGAACCGAAACACCATATATTTT. This codes for CASSRRDRNRNTIYF. The variable domain in full, with the rest retrieved from reference TRBV11-2 and TRBJ1-3, is EAGVAQSPRYKIIEKRQSVAFWCNPISGHATLYWYQQILGQGPKLLIQFQNNGVVDDSQLPKDRFSAERLKGVDSTLKIQPAKLEDSAVYLCASSRRDRNRNTIYFGEGSWLTVV.

The chain is built from TRBV4-3 and TRBJ2-7, with 8 bases identical to TRBD1. The length of the CDR3 is 17 residues. The V gene's germline CDR1 is LGHNA and CDR2 YSLEER. V was pared by 0 bases and J by 6 bases, with 13 bases of the junction left unmatched. The CDR3 protein is CASSQDAGQGSIGEQYF. The CDR3 region has the DNA TGCGCCAGCAGCCAAGATGCTGGACAGGGAAGTATTGGCGAGCAGTACTTC.

This chain links TRBV18 with TRBJ2-1; perhaps TRBD2 as D (7 bases). CDR3 size: 19 residues. The germline gives CDR1 KGHSH, CDR2 LQKENI. V was pared by 2 bases and J by 0 bases, with 20 bases between. The CDR3 nucleotides read TGTGCCAGCTCACCAGGACCCAGGCGGGGAGGGGGCTCCTACAATGAGCAGTTCTTC. Translating gives CASSPGPRRGGGSYNEQFF.

The J gene is TRBJ2-3, the V gene TRBV5-8; the D gene is possibly TRBD1 (5 bases). Trimming removed 5 bases at V and 5 bases at J, with 12 bases between. CDR1 SGHTS and CDR2 YDEGEE come from the germline V gene. The CDR3 extends over 13 amino acids. CDR3 residues: CASRPTALDTQYF. Here the CDR3 DNA reads TGTGCCAGCAGACCGACAGCCCTAGATACGCAGTATTTT.

V and J are TRBV5-4 and TRBJ1-4; maybe TRBD1 (5 bases). Looked up from germline, CDR1 is SGHNT and CDR2 is YYREEE (reference sequence). The CDR3 is 15 residues long. Between the trimmed V and J ends, which lost 4 bases and 3 bases, there was a span of 13 bases. The CDR3 is CASSTPGGANEKLFF. In DNA, the CDR3 is TGTGCCAGCAGCACCCCGGGGGGGGCTAATGAAAAACTGTTTTTT.

J is TRBJ2-7 and V is TRBV29-1, with TRBD1 identical over 9 bases. The CDR3 consists of 13 residues. CDR1 and CDR2 from the germline V gene are SQVTM and ANQGSEA. V lost 6 bases and J lost 3; bases outside the gene matches: 6. CDR3 amino acids: CSVQGAQDYEQYF. In nucleotides, the CDR3 is TGCAGCGTACAGGGGGCGCAGGACTACGAGCAGTACTTC.

The V call is TRBV4-2, the J call TRBJ2-2, with 7 bases aligning to TRBD2. The CDR3 covers 17 residues. J gave up 4 bases and V 5 bases, and 13 bases lay outside the gene matches. Germline loops: CDR1 LGHNA, CDR2 YNFKEQ. CDR3 protein: CASSSLGGKGITGELFF. As DNA, the CDR3 is TGTGCCAGCAGCTCTCTCGGGGGGAAAGGGATCACCGGGGAGCTGTTTTTT.

Points on this clone: Sequence at one end of the junction differs from germline and may be a read error. The chain links TRBV29-1 to TRBJ2-4; 10 bases align to TRBD2. Germline V gives CDR1 SQVTM, CDR2 ANQGSEA. The CDR3 totals 17 residues. CDR3 nucleotides: TGCAGCGTTGAAGATCCGCTAGCGGGAGAAGCCAAAAACAGTCAGTACTTC. Its protein product is CSVEDPLAGEAKNSQYF.

A few counts support this clone. The chain joins TRBV5-4 to TRBJ2-5, with 10 bases lining up with TRBD2. The V and J ends lost 0 bases and 8 bases, in that order; junction bases with no gene match: 10. Germline-derived CDR1 and CDR2 are SGHNT and YYREEE (reference sequence). The CDR3 loop spans 16 amino acids. Here the CDR3 reads CASSLVSGGTQGTQYF. CDR3 DNA: TGTGCCAGCAGCTTGGTTAGCGGGGGGACCCAAGGAACCCAGTACTTC. Together with reference TRBV5-4 and TRBJ2-5, the CDR3 gives the full variable domain: ETGVTQSPTHLIKTRGQQVTLRCSSQSGHNTVSWYQQALGQGPQFIFQYYREEENGRGNFPPRFSGLQFPNYSSELNVNALELDDSALYLCASSLVSGGTQGTQYFGPGTRLLVL.

V usage is TRBV28 and J usage is TRBJ2-5; no clear D gene. Germline CDR1 MDHEN, CDR2 SYDVKM. Trimming shortened V by 7 bases and J by 0 bases, and 21 bases separated the two germline ends. The CDR3 consists of 17 residues. In DNA form, the CDR3 reads TGTGCCAGCAAATCTAGAATATTACGTGGTTACCAAGAGACCCAGTACTTC. Protein product: CASKSRILRGYQETQYF. Full variable domain (rest looked up from reference TRBV28 and TRBJ2-5): DVKVTQSSRYLVKRTGEKVFLECVQDMDHENMFWYRQDPGLGLRLIYFSYDVKMKEKGDIPEGYSVSREKKERFSLILESASTNQTSMYLCASKSRILRGYQETQYFGPGTRLLVL.

CDR3 region: CASSYREGTDTQYF. The CDR3 nucleotides are TGTGCCAGCAGTTACCGGGAAGGCACAGATACGCAGTATTTT. This chain connects TRBV6-5 to TRBJ2-3; a weak D match, TRBD2 (5 bases). The CDR3 has 14 amino acids. Germline CDR1 reads MNHEY; CDR2 reads SVGAGI. Deletions cut 2 bases from V and 1 base from J, with 7 bases between.

The rearrangement links TRBV28 to TRBJ1-2; 10 positions match TRBD1. V shed 6 bases, J shed 7 bases, and the junction held 11 bases outside the gene matches. Germline V lookup: CDR1 MDHEN, CDR2 SYDVKM. The CDR3 consists of 15 residues. The CDR3 region is CASSSGTDRGPGYTF. The CDR3 DNA sequence: TGTGCCAGCAGCAGTGGAACAGACAGGGGGCCTGGCTACACCTTC.

This chain links TRBV7-3 with TRBJ1-3; D may be TRBD1 (6 bases). Trimming stripped 6 bases from V and 0 bases from J, with 9 bases between. The CDR3 totals 14 residues. Germline loops: CDR1 SGHTA, CDR2 FQGTGA. The CDR3 loop is CASSIQGSGNTIYF. DNA of the CDR3: TGTGCCAGCAGTATACAGGGCTCTGGAAACACCATATATTTT.

The rearrangement uses TRBV5-5 and TRBJ2-4, with D hard to call. Trimming took 0 bases from V and 3 from J, leaving 10 bases between them. CDR1 and CDR2 (germline): SGHKS, YYEKEE (reference sequence). The CDR3 is made up of 15 amino acids. The CDR3 spells CASSLAAVGKNIQYF. Here the CDR3 DNA reads TGTGCCAGCAGCTTGGCTGCAGTTGGCAAAAACATTCAGTACTTC. The full variable domain, in which reference TRBV5-5 and TRBJ2-4 provide the parts outside the CDR3, is DAGVTQSPTHLIKTRGQQVTLRCSPISGHKSVSWYQQVLGQGPQFIFQYYEKEERGRGNFPDRFSARQFPNYSSELNVNALLLGDSALYLCASSLAAVGKNIQYFGAGTRLSVL.

V gene TRBV7-2 combines with J gene TRBJ1-5; tentatively, D is TRBD1 (6 bases). This CDR3 has 15 amino acids. Germline V gene data show CDR1 as SGHTA and CDR2 as FQGNSA. The V gene lost 3 bases and the J gene lost 7 bases, with 16 bases spanning the gap. The CDR3 DNA sequence: TGTGCCAGCAGCTTGGGGGGGCCCTCGGGACAGCCCCAGCATTTT. This encodes CASSLGGPSGQPQHF.

V gene TRBV7-6 combines with J gene TRBJ1-4; TRBD1 matches at 10 bases. J lost 17 bases, V lost 8 bases, and 11 bases had no gene match. Germline V gives CDR1 SGHVS, CDR2 FNYEAQ. The CDR3 contains 12 residues. CDR3 region: CASAAGGQGQFF. CDR3 in DNA: TGTGCCAGCGCGGCGGGGGGACAGGGGCAATTTTTT.

V gene TRBV5-1 combines with J gene TRBJ2-2; D might be TRBD1 (7 bases). The CDR3 loop spans 15 amino acids. Deletions cut 6 bases from V and 6 bases from J, with 18 bases between. CDR1 is SGHRS and CDR2 is YFSETQ in the germline V gene. The CDR3 sequence: CASTSGGTEAGELFF. The DNA of the CDR3 is TGCGCCAGCACCTCAGGGGGGACGGAGGCCGGGGAGCTGTTTTTT.

The chain combines TRBV15 with TRBJ2-7, with 9 bases lining up with TRBD1. The CDR3 spans 16 residues. CDR1 and CDR2 (germline): LNHNV, YYDKDF (reference sequence). V lost 8 bases to trimming and J lost 6 bases; unmatched junction nucleotides: 17. DNA of the CDR3: TGTGCCACCGACCCCGGGACAGGGAATCTTAGGTCCGAGCAGTACTTC. It codes for CATDPGTGNLRSEQYF.

The V gene is TRBV7-9, the J gene TRBJ1-1, with D hard to call. Trimming removed 3 bases at V and 1 base at J, with 12 bases between. CDR1 and CDR2 from the germline V gene are SEHNR and FQNEAQ (reference sequence). The CDR3 has 15 residues. The DNA for the CDR3 is TGTGCCAGCAGCTTTCCTAGGCGGCAGAACACTGAAGCTTTCTTT. Its protein product is CASSFPRRQNTEAFF.

The J gene is TRBJ1-3, the V gene TRBV9; D call uncertain. With 7 bases removed from V and 8 bases from J, the gap between germline ends came to 13 bases. The CDR3 has 12 amino acids. Germline V lookup: CDR1 SGDLS, CDR2 YYNGEE. The chain's CDR3 is CASGYGEDTIYF. CDR3 nucleotide sequence: TGTGCCAGCGGTTACGGGGAGGACACCATATATTTT.

The J gene is TRBJ2-3, the V gene TRBV28; D is undetermined. Looked up from germline, CDR1 is MDHEN and CDR2 is SYDVKM. This CDR3 contains 12 residues. The V and J ends lost 6 bases and 7 bases respectively, with 11 bases between them. The DNA for the CDR3 is TGTGCCAGCAGGGGCCCTTGGAATACGCAGTATTTT. This codes for CASRGPWNTQYF.

The table lists this clone with a count of one. CDR3 amino acids: CASSQDLRDWETQYF. CDR3 sequence (DNA): TGCGCCAGCAGCCAAGATCTCCGGGACTGGGAGACCCAGTACTTC. The chain is built from TRBV4-3 and TRBJ2-5, with D possibly matching TRBD2 (6 bases). The CDR3 contains 15 residues. The germline CDR1 and CDR2 sequences are LGHNA and YSLEER. The V gene lost 0 bases and the J gene lost 5 bases, with 13 bases spanning the gap.

This chain joins TRBV4-3 and TRBJ2-5; D not resolved. There are 13 residues in the CDR3. Germline lookup yields CDR1 LGHNA and CDR2 YSLEER. With 5 bases removed from V and 0 bases from J, the gap between germline ends came to 7 bases. Written as DNA, the CDR3 is TGCGCCAGCAGCGTTTCGTACCAAGAGACCCAGTACTTC. This gives the protein CASSVSYQETQYF.

The J gene is TRBJ1-5, the V gene TRBV7-2; D gene uncertain. This CDR3 spans 13 amino acids. Germline assignment: CDR1 SGHTA and CDR2 FQGNSA. V gave up 6 bases and J gave up 7 bases, with 13 bases separating them. This chain's CDR3 is CASSRAMGQPQHF. The CDR3 region has the DNA TGTGCCAGCAGTCGAGCCATGGGCCAGCCCCAGCATTTT.

The chain is built from TRBV7-2 and TRBJ2-7, with D perhaps matching TRBD1 (5 bases). V lost 1 base to trimming and J lost 6 bases, with 13 bases between them. CDR3 length equals 14 residues. CDR1 is SGHTA, CDR2 FQGNSA, per germline. DNA of the CDR3: TGTGCCAGCAGCTTAGGGGGCGCTTTTGCCGAGCAGTACTTC. This translates into CASSLGGAFAEQYF.

The chain combines TRBV6-5 with TRBJ1-2; D call uncertain. The germline V gene encodes CDR1 MNHEY and CDR2 SVGAGI. Trimming removed 6 bases at V and 0 bases at J, with 14 bases between. The CDR3 sequence is 15 residues long. The DNA for the CDR3 is TGTGCCAGCAGCTCTAACAGTTTCGCTAACTATGGCTACACCTTC. Translation gives CASSSNSFANYGYTF.